Shown below are 27 T cell receptor beta chains from a single sample sequenced in a study of cytomegalovirus exposure and HLA in healthy donors. PCR employed 60 Vbeta and 13 Jbeta primers. Produced via immunoSEQ multiplex PCR; TCRdb's table is partial and in-frame only. The profile shows roughly 150,000 clones, 70% to 90% of them singletons. Sequenced input: PBMCs. Receptor source: a woman aged 18 to 35 in good health and CMV-seronegative.

The chain carries TRBV11-3 and TRBJ2-1; 11 nucleotides agree with TRBD2. V gave up 1 base and J gave up 6 bases; unmatched junction bases: 2. There are 15 residues in the CDR3. From germline, CDR1 is SGHNT and CDR2 YENEEA. CDR3 bases: TGTGCCAGCAGCTTAGTGGGGACTAGCGGCAATGAGCAGTTCTTC. Translated: CASSLVGTSGNEQFF.

The genes are TRBV21-1 and TRBJ2-1; TRBD2 is taken as the D call from the table, unchecked against the DNA. TRBV21-1 represents a pseudogene. The CDR3 runs 13 residues. The CDR3 DNA follows: TGTGCCAAACCCCGGGAGAAGTTACATGAGCAGTTCTTC. This gives the protein CAKPREKLHEQFF.

This clone has just a few counts. The chain links TRBV6-1 to TRBJ2-7, with TRBD1 matching 8 bases. The CDR3 totals 14 residues. Germline V gene data show CDR1 as MNHNS and CDR2 as SASEGT. Trimming cost V 5 bases and J 3 bases; bases outside gene matches: 6. The CDR3 sequence: CASSRDRRNYEQYF. The CDR3 DNA reads TGTGCCAGCAGTCGGGACAGGCGAAACTACGAGCAGTACTTC.

The chain couples TRBV7-2 to TRBJ2-5; 7 bases agree with TRBD2. The CDR3 length is 14 residues. CDR1 is SGHTA and CDR2 is FQGNSA in the germline V gene. Trimming at V came to 5 bases and at J to 3 bases, leaving 6 bases not matched to a gene. CDR3 amino acids: CASSPSGMKETQYF. As DNA, the CDR3 is TGTGCCAGCAGCCCAAGCGGGATGAAAGAGACCCAGTACTTC.

This clone was seen just once. V is TRBV2 and J is TRBJ1-6; 7 positions match TRBD1. After removal of 6 bases from V and 7 bases from J, the junction contained 9 bases not matched to a gene. The CDR3 contains 15 residues. Germline V gene data show CDR1 as SNHLY and CDR2 as FYNNEI. As DNA, the CDR3 is TGTGCCAGCAGCCTAGGGTACAGGGGAAATTCACCCCTCCACTTT. Translated: CASSLGYRGNSPLHF.

This clone was seen more than once but under ten times. This chain joins TRBV19 and TRBJ2-3; tentative D call: TRBD1 (6 bases). CDR3 length equals 17 residues. Germline lookup yields CDR1 LNHDA and CDR2 SQIVND (reference sequence). Trimming shortened V by 0 bases and J by 3 bases, and 16 bases separated the two germline ends. Here the CDR3 reads CASSIDLYQGRTDTQYF. The CDR3 region has the DNA TGTGCCAGTAGTATAGATCTATATCAGGGGAGAACAGATACGCAGTATTTT. The full variable domain, in which reference TRBV19 and TRBJ2-3 provide the parts outside the CDR3, is DGGITQSPKYLFRKEGQNVTLSCEQNLNHDAMYWYRQDPGQGLRLIYYSQIVNDFQKGDIAEGYSVSREKKESFPLTVTSAQKNPTAFYLCASSIDLYQGRTDTQYFGPGTRLTVL.

V is TRBV14 and J is TRBJ2-1; 8 bases match TRBD1. With V trimmed by 1 base and J by 4 bases, 9 bases remained unmatched. The CDR3 sequence is 17 residues long. The germline V gene encodes CDR1 SGHDN and CDR2 FVKESK. CDR3 in DNA: TGTGCCAGCAGCCAAGTTAGGGATTACAGGGGGTACAATGAGCAGTTCTTC. Translated, it gives CASSQVRDYRGYNEQFF.

CDR3 in amino acids: CASSLELGGDGYTF. The CDR3 DNA reads as TGCGCCAGCAGCTTGGAATTGGGGGGGGACGGCTACACCTTC. The genes are TRBV5-1 and TRBJ1-2; possibly TRBD1 for D (5 bases). From germline, CDR1 is SGHRS and CDR2 YFSETQ. The CDR3 extends over 14 amino acids. V lost 0 bases to trimming and J lost 8 bases, with 14 bases between them.

This CDR3 is CASSLDRNSPLHF. CDR3 DNA sequence: TGCGCCAGCAGCCTAGACAGAAATTCACCCCTCCACTTT. The V and J genes are TRBV5-1 and TRBJ1-6; a possible D gene is TRBD1 (5 bases). This CDR3 has 13 amino acids. V lost 4 bases and J lost 7, with 9 bases in between. Germline V CDR1 and CDR2: SGHRS, YFSETQ.

This clone was recorded a few times. This chain links TRBV4-2 with TRBJ1-4; 11 bases are a match to TRBD1. The CDR3 is 15 residues long. The V gene end was trimmed by 4 bases and the J gene end by 7 bases; junction bases not matched to a gene: 5. Germline V gene data show CDR1 as LGHNA and CDR2 as YNFKEQ. CDR3 sequence: CASSLAGTGGEKLFF. CDR3 sequence (DNA): TGTGCCAGCAGCCTAGCCGGGACAGGGGGTGAAAAACTGTTTTTT.

This clone was counted once. This rearrangement joins TRBV7-2 to TRBJ2-5; 7 nucleotides match TRBD2. This CDR3 region has 16 residues. Germline assignment: CDR1 SGHTA and CDR2 FQGNSA. The ends lost 0 bases at V and 1 base at J; junction bases unmatched: 5. The CDR3 bases are TGTGCCAGCAGCTTAGCGGCGGGAGTAACCCAAGAGACCCAGTACTTC. Its translation is CASSLAAGVTQETQYF.

The chain uses TRBV19 and TRBJ2-1, with 7 bases aligning to TRBD2. V lost 7 bases and J lost 8; bases outside the gene matches: 14. The CDR3 length is 15 residues. Germline V lookup: CDR1 LNHDA, CDR2 SQIVND (reference sequence). The CDR3 DNA sequence: TGTGCCAGTACCGCCTGGGGGGGATCTAGGTATGAGCAGTTCTTC. Its protein product is CASTAWGGSRYEQFF.

The rearrangement uses TRBV30 and TRBJ1-2, with TRBD1 identical over 10 bases. This CDR3 is 17 amino acids long. Per germline, CDR1 GTSNPN and CDR2 SVGIG (reference sequence). After removal of 3 bases from V and 4 bases from J, the junction contained 14 bases not matched to a gene. CDR3 coding DNA: TGTGCCTGGAGGACCGGGACAGGGGCGACGACGACCTATGGCTACACCTTC. It specifies CAWRTGTGATTTYGYTF.

The V gene is TRBV7-8, the J gene TRBJ1-3; 9 positions match TRBD1. The V gene end was trimmed by 3 bases and the J gene end by 8 bases; junction bases not matched to a gene: 5. The CDR3 length is 14 residues. Germline loops: CDR1 SGHVS, CDR2 FQNEAQ. CDR3 DNA: TGTGCCAGCAGCTTCCGGGACAGGGTAGACACCATATATTTT. It yields the protein CASSFRDRVDTIYF. The entire variable domain, with the rest obtained from reference TRBV7-8 and TRBJ1-3, is as follows: GAGVSQSPRYKVAKRGQDVALRCDPISGHVSLFWYQQALGQGPEFLTYFQNEAQLDKSGLPSDRFFAERPEGSVSTLKIQRTQQEDSAVYLCASSFRDRVDTIYFGEGSWLTVV.

The CDR3 loop reads CASSLTGAYNSPLHF. CDR3 nucleotides: TGTGCCAGCAGTTTAACAGGAGCCTATAATTCACCCCTCCACTTT. This chain joins TRBV27 and TRBJ1-6, with a tentative D call TRBD1 (5 bases). The germline V and J ends were trimmed by 2 bases and 2 bases, with 7 bases remaining between them. CDR3 length: 15 residues. CDR1 is MNHEY, CDR2 SMNVEV, per germline (reference sequence).

The chain employs TRBV5-5 and TRBJ2-1; the D gene is possibly TRBD1 (6 bases). V gave up 1 base and J gave up 0 bases, with 11 bases separating them. The CDR3 loop spans 16 amino acids. Germline loops: CDR1 SGHKS, CDR2 YYEKEE (reference sequence). The CDR3 sequence is CASSLSGTISYNEQFF. CDR3 nucleotide sequence: TGTGCCAGCAGCTTGTCCGGGACAATCTCCTACAATGAGCAGTTCTTC.

This clone was seen a handful of times. The chain recombines TRBV7-3 with TRBJ1-1, with D perhaps matching TRBD1 (6 bases). Germline CDR1 and CDR2: SGHTA and FQGTGA. The CDR3 is 13 residues long. The V and J ends lost 5 bases and 4 bases respectively, with 11 bases between them. CDR3 region: CASSPQGPTEAFF. The CDR3 bases are TGTGCCAGCAGCCCTCAGGGGCCCACTGAAGCTTTCTTT.

This clone was observed once. The chain joins TRBV7-2 to TRBJ2-7; 7 positions match TRBD1. The ends lost 5 bases at V and 1 base at J; junction bases unmatched: 2. Germline CDR1 and CDR2: SGHTA and FQGNSA. CDR3 length: 13 amino acids. CDR3 loop: CASSPGQSYEQYF. CDR3 DNA sequence: TGTGCCAGCAGCCCGGGACAGTCCTACGAGCAGTACTTC.

The genes are TRBV6-1 and TRBJ1-2, with 9 bases identical to TRBD1. Germline V lookup: CDR1 MNHNS, CDR2 SASEGT. This CDR3 spans 14 amino acids. V lost 6 bases and J lost 1; bases outside the gene matches: 3. The CDR3 protein is CASSRDRDNYGYTF. CDR3 bases: TGTGCCAGCAGCCGGGACAGGGATAACTATGGCTACACCTTC.

V and J are TRBV28 and TRBJ2-7, with D possibly TRBD1 on 6 matching bases. V dropped 6 bases and J dropped 5 bases, with 20 bases sitting between them. The germline CDR1 and CDR2 sequences are MDHEN and SYDVKM. CDR3 length: 15 residues. In DNA form, the CDR3 reads TGTGCCAGCAGCCCCCATCCACAGGGCATCCACGAGCAGTACTTC. It encodes CASSPHPQGIHEQYF.

V and J are TRBV20-1 and TRBJ2-1, with TRBD1 as a possible D gene (5 bases). Per germline, CDR1 DFQATT and CDR2 SNEGSKA (reference sequence). The CDR3 is made up of 11 amino acids. Between the trimmed V and J ends, which lost 5 bases and 6 bases, there was a span of 8 bases. CDR3 nucleotides: TGCAGTGCTGACAGAGGCAATGAGCAGTTCTTC. Translation: CSADRGNEQFF.

The V and J genes are TRBV6-1 and TRBJ2-5, with TRBD2 identical over 8 bases. The CDR3 is made up of 15 amino acids. The V and J ends lost 3 bases and 4 bases, in that order; junction bases with no gene match: 7. CDR1 MNHNS and CDR2 SASEGT come from the germline V gene. CDR3 DNA: TGTGCCAGCAGTGAGAAGCGGGGGAGGGGAGAGACCCAGTACTTC. This translates into CASSEKRGRGETQYF.

This clone came up a few times. V usage is TRBV6-5 and J usage is TRBJ2-7, with 8 nucleotides matching TRBD1. Losses at the gene ends were 6 bases for V and 1 base for J; bases not matched to a gene: 8. The CDR3 covers 15 residues. Germline V gives CDR1 MNHEY, CDR2 SVGAGI. The chain's CDR3 is CASSVYRDRSYEQYF. The CDR3 nucleotides read TGTGCCAGCAGCGTATACCGGGACAGGTCCTACGAGCAGTACTTC.

The rearrangement joins TRBV11-3 to TRBJ2-1, with 7 bases that match TRBD2. The trim removed 2 bases at V and 13 bases at J, leaving 5 bases unmatched. The length of the CDR3 is 12 residues. The V gene's germline CDR1 is SGHNT and CDR2 YENEEA. The CDR3 region has the DNA TGTGCCAGCAGCTTAAGGGGAGGGGCCCAGTTCTTC. It encodes CASSLRGGAQFF.

The J gene is TRBJ1-5, the V gene TRBV27; 9 nucleotides align to TRBD1. The CDR3 runs to 15 residues. Germline V lookup: CDR1 MNHEY, CDR2 SMNVEV (reference sequence). V shed 5 bases, J shed 4 bases, and the junction held 6 bases outside the gene matches. In DNA form, the CDR3 reads TGTGCCAGCAGTCCGATCGGACAGGGGAATCAGCCCCAGCATTTT. As protein: CASSPIGQGNQPQHF.

The genes are TRBV23-1 and TRBJ1-3; TRBD1 might be the D (5 bases). TRBV23-1 is recorded as an ORF, its role being uncertain. The CDR3 extends over 16 amino acids. V was pared by 3 bases and J by 3 bases, with 15 bases between. The CDR3 DNA follows: TGCGCCAGCAGTCACCCCGTAGGAGGGGATGGAAACACCATATATTTT. Protein sequence: CASSHPVGGDGNTIYF.

The gene calls are TRBV5-1 and TRBJ2-7, with 12 positions matching TRBD2. CDR3 length: 15 residues. The V segment lost 3 bases and the J segment 2 bases; nucleotides outside the gene matches: 3. Germline V gene sequence: CDR1 SGHRS, CDR2 YFSETQ. The CDR3 sequence is CASSSGTSGPYEQYF. CDR3 DNA sequence: TGCGCCAGCAGCTCCGGGACTAGCGGGCCCTACGAGCAGTACTTC.